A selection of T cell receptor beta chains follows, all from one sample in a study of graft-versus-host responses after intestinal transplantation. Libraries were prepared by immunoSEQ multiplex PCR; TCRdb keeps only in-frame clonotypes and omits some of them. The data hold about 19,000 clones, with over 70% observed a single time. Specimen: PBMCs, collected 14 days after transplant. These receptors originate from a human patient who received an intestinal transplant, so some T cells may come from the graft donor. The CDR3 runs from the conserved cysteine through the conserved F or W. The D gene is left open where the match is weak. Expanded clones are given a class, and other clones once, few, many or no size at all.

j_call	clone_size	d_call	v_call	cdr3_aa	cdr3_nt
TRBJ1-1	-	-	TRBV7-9	CASSSAAGTVRGTEAFF	TGTGCCAGCAGCTCCGCGGCAGGAACGGTTAGAGGCACTGAAGCTTTCTTT
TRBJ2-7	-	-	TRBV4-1	CASSQGDGQYF	TGCGCCAGCAGCCAAGGAGACGGGCAGTACTTC
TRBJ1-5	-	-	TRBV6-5	CASSYRRGLNQPQHF	TGTGCCAGCAGTTATCGAAGGGGGTTAAATCAGCCCCAGCATTTT
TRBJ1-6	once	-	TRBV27	CASSLRGSPLHF	TGTGCCAGCAGTTTAAGGGGTTCACCCCTCCACTTT
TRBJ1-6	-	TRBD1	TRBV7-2	CASSLAGTGGTPLHF	TGTGCCAGCAGCTTAGCCGGGACAGGGGGGACACCCCTCCACTTT
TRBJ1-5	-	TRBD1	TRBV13	CASSLGTGNQPQHF	TGTGCCAGCAGCCTAGGGACAGGGAATCAGCCCCAGCATTTT
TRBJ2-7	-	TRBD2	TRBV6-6	CASSGVAGGPGEQYF	TGTGCCAGCAGTGGCGTAGCGGGAGGGCCGGGGGAGCAGTACTTC
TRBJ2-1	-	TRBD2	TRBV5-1	CASSVRLAGGPNEQFF	TGCGCCAGCAGCGTCCGGCTAGCGGGGGGGCCCAATGAGCAGTTCTTC
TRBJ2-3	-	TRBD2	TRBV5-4	CASSSPGLDTDTQYF	TGTGCCAGCAGCTCACCGGGACTAGACACAGATACGCAGTATTTT
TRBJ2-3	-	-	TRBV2	CASRGLLTDTQYF	TGTGCCAGCAGGGGACTCCTCACAGATACGCAGTATTTT
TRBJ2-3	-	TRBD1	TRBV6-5	CASSPGQGTDTQYF	TGTGCCAGCAGCCCCGGACAGGGCACAGATACGCAGTATTTT